This paragraph covers one T cell receptor (beta chain) sequence. These data are taken from a study of blood T cell repertoires in COVID-19. About the study: T cells, B-cell-depleted T cells, or PBMCs supplied cDNA or gDNA.

As processed by the authors: Reference gene primer amplification in the assay estimated nucleated cell counts. TCRdb's copy holds only in-frame clones and misses some; the assay was immunoSEQ multiplex PCR. V and J calls and clone size are given by that table; D and trimming were obtained from the DNA. The top ten hold 4.2% of the sample, which has 200,000 to 300,000 clones, around four fifths seen once. Germline-derived CDR1 and CDR2 are SGHTA and FQGTGA. V lost 5 bases to trimming and J lost 3 bases, with 11 bases between them. This CDR3 is 13 amino acids long. V usage is TRBV7-3 and J usage is TRBJ2-7; D is undetermined. The receptor comes from a man in his sixties with acute or convalescent COVID-19. The sequencing sample was made of peripheral blood. CDR3 DNA: TGTGCCAGCAGCCTAGGCCCCCACTACGAGCAGTACTTC. As protein: CASSLGPHYEQYF.